This T cell receptor beta chain comes out of a study of response to subunit inactivated influenza vaccine. One entry per CDR3 protein, called by TCRdb with MiXCR from the RT-PCR reads. This sample has more than 400,000 distinct CDR3 sequences, with approximately 7.8% found just once. In the case of this clonotype: Antigen unknown.

General study points: New T cells are recruited in small numbers by each seasonal influenza vaccination, according to the authors' suggestion.

V was cut by 2 bases and J by 1 base, with 8 bases left in between. The CDR3 is made up of 14 amino acids. Looked up from germline, CDR1 is MNHEY and CDR2 is SVGEGT. This chain connects TRBV6-2 or TRBV6-3 to TRBJ1-1; D is unresolved. The clonotype comes from a man between 50 and 70 years old who received an inactivated influenza vaccine. The sample was PBMCs from blood, taken 23 months after vaccination. As DNA, the CDR3 is TGTGCCAGCAGTTACCTGGAACCGAACACTGAAGCTTTCTTT. The encoded protein is CASSYLEPNTEAFF.